The 3 T cell receptor beta chains below all came from one sample that was sequenced in a study of blood T cell repertoires in COVID-19. Some clones are missing from TCRdb's copy, which holds only in-frame ones; the method was immunoSEQ multiplex PCR. The sample carries some 69,000 clones, about 88% recorded once. The specimen sequenced was peripheral blood. Receptors were obtained from a woman in her fifties or sixties with active COVID-19.

The chain employs TRBV11-3 and TRBJ2-2; 9 bases are a match to TRBD2. Germline values: CDR1 SGHNT, CDR2 YENEEA. The CDR3 loop spans 17 amino acids. Unmatched junction bases numbered 11, after V lost 6 bases and J lost 3 bases. CDR3 sequence reads: CASSVSGSPMDTGELFF. CDR3 DNA: TGTGCCAGCAGTGTTAGCGGGAGTCCTATGGACACCGGGGAGCTGTTTTTT. The whole variable domain, remainder taken from reference TRBV11-3 and TRBJ2-2, is EAGVVQSPRYKIIEKKQPVAFWCNPISGHNTLYWYLQNLGQGPELLIRYENEEAVDDSQLPKDRFSAERLKGVDSTLKIQPAELGDSAVYLCASSVSGSPMDTGELFFGEGSRLTVL.

The V and J genes are TRBV5-1 and TRBJ2-1; the D gene is possibly TRBD2 (6 bases). The V end lost 0 bases, the J end lost 4 bases, and 14 bases lay between the germline ends. Germline V CDR1 and CDR2: SGHRS, YFSETQ. The length of the CDR3 is 16 residues. CDR3 amino acids: CASSLAGRLQYNEQFF. CDR3 coding DNA: TGCGCCAGCAGCTTGGCCGGGAGACTCCAGTACAATGAGCAGTTCTTC.

The V and J genes are TRBV2 and TRBJ2-7, with D unclear. The CDR3 is made up of 13 amino acids. Germline assignment: CDR1 SNHLY and CDR2 FYNNEI. V was pared by 2 bases and J by 3 bases, with 8 bases between. The CDR3 sequence is CASSEPSRYEQYF. For the CDR3, the DNA is TGTGCCAGCAGTGAACCCTCCCGCTACGAGCAGTACTTC.